The entry below gives a single TCR beta chain sequence along with its context. As processed by the authors: Reference gene primer amplification gave estimated nucleated cell counts. The protocol was immunoSEQ multiplex PCR, while the TCRdb copy is restricted to in-frame clones and leaves out a portion. V and J calls and clone size come straight from that table; D and trimming were deduced from the DNA. The sample carries 200,000 to 250,000 clones, around 82% recorded once. These data originate in a study of blood T cell repertoires in COVID-19. The wider study: Spain, Italy and the United States supplied samples that represented acute and convalescent COVID-19. PBMCs, B-cell-depleted T cells, or T cells provided the cDNA or gDNA that made up the material.

The CDR3 loop spans 15 amino acids. V lost 4 bases to trimming and J lost 3 bases; unmatched junction nucleotides: 7. Germline V gives CDR1 SGHRS, CDR2 YFSETQ. Input material: peripheral blood. The sequence was collected from a woman aged 80 or over with active or convalescent COVID-19. This rearrangement joins TRBV5-1 to TRBJ2-3, with 8 bases matching TRBD2. CDR3 coding DNA: TGCGCCAGCAGCAAGCGGGAGTGGAGTACAGATACGCAGTATTTT. This translates into CASSKREWSTDTQYF.